This is a list of T cell receptor beta chains from one sample in a study of T-cell reconstitution after alpha-beta-depleted transplantation in children. TCRdb passed the PCR reads through MiXCR, listing each CDR3 protein once. The table shows fewer than 350,000 distinct CDR3 sequences, with 10% occurring only once. The sample consisted of PBMCs, taken before TCRalphabeta/CD19-depleted stem cell transplant. All receptors derive from a boy younger than two with acute myeloid leukemia, due to receive a stem cell transplant. Both conserved end residues are part of each CDR3. D genes are given only for firm matches. Rows give clone size only sometimes, using once, few, many, or a class for an expanded clone.

-	16	TRBJ2-3	TRBV18	TRBD2	CASSPPAGVSTDTQYF	TGTGCCAGCTCACCCCCAGCGGGAGTTAGCACAGATACGCAGTATTTT
many	16	TRBJ2-4	TRBV7-9	TRBD2	CASSAPTSGVEDIQYF	TGTGCCAGCAGCGCACCGACTAGCGGGGTCGAGGACATTCAGTACTTC
-	14	TRBJ2-1	TRBV3-1	-	CASSQVGAGNEQFF	TGTGCCAGCAGCCAAGTGGGGGCAGGGAATGAGCAGTTCTTC
many	14	TRBJ2-3	TRBV24-1	-	CATRDVGSTDTQYF	TGTGCCACCAGAGACGTGGGTAGCACAGATACGCAGTATTTT
many	17	TRBJ2-6	TRBV6-2/TRBV6-3	-	CASSIIGGLSGANVLTF	TGTGCCAGCAGTATAATAGGGGGTCTCTCTGGGGCCAACGTCCTGACTTTC
many	14	TRBJ2-5	TRBV5-5	-	CASSLGRNQETQYF	TGTGCCAGCAGCCTGGGACGGAACCAAGAGACCCAGTACTTC
many	13	TRBJ1-2	TRBV12-3/TRBV12-4	-	CASTTGGYYGYTF	TGTGCCAGCACCACGGGGGGGTACTATGGCTACACCTTC
few	14	TRBJ1-1	TRBV16	-	CASSQSRVNTEAFF	TGTGCCAGCAGCCAATCAAGGGTGAACACTGAAGCTTTCTTT
few	16	TRBJ1-3	TRBV4-1	TRBD1	CASSLTDRASGNTIYF	TGCGCCAGCAGCCTTACAGACAGGGCGTCTGGAAACACCATATATTTT
few	16	TRBJ2-1	TRBV5-5	-	CASSLFSTSSYNEQFF	TGTGCCAGCAGCTTGTTCTCAACCAGCTCCTACAATGAGCAGTTCTTC
-	17	TRBJ2-1	TRBV9	TRBD2	CASSVGTSGSVYNEQFF	TGTGCCAGCAGCGTAGGGACTAGCGGGAGTGTTTACAATGAGCAGTTCTTC
many	14	TRBJ1-5	TRBV5-1	TRBD1	CASSLAGGAQPQHF	TGCGCCAGCAGCTTGGCAGGGGGCGCGCAGCCCCAGCATTTT
many	14	TRBJ2-7	TRBV28	-	CASRPRGRGYEQYF	TGTGCCAGCAGGCCACGAGGTCGAGGGTACGAGCAGTACTTC
many	15	TRBJ2-3	TRBV15	-	CATSRDRGETDTQYF	TGTGCCACCAGCAGAGATAGAGGGGAGACAGATACGCAGTATTTT
many	17	TRBJ2-6	TRBV7-2	TRBD2	CASSFRTSGIGANVLTF	TGTGCCAGCAGCTTTCGGACTAGCGGGATTGGGGCCAACGTCCTGACTTTC
many	17	TRBJ1-4	TRBV28	-	CASSFQLPGRENKKLFF	TGTGCCAGCAGTTTTCAGCTCCCGGGGAGGGAGAATAAAAAACTGTTTTTT
many	17	TRBJ1-6	TRBV6-5	-	CASSYLSPGIYNSPLHF	TGTGCCAGCAGTTACCTCTCCCCAGGGATCTATAATTCACCCCTCCACTTT
many	14	TRBJ2-7	TRBV5-6	TRBD1	CASSLGQDAYEQYF	TGTGCCAGCAGCCTGGGACAGGACGCCTACGAGCAGTACTTC
many	16	TRBJ1-3	TRBV28	-	CASSLRTFQSGNTIYF	TGTGCCAGCAGTTTACGGACATTCCAATCTGGAAACACCATATATTTT
-	19	TRBJ2-7	TRBV12-5	TRBD2	CASGRPGLAGGLLGYEQYF	TGTGCTAGTGGTAGACCGGGACTAGCGGGAGGACTTCTTGGGTACGAGCAGTACTTC
-	15	TRBJ2-3	TRBV7-2	-	CASSLGRDVTDTQYF	TGTGCCAGCAGCTTAGGTCGGGACGTCACAGATACGCAGTATTTT
many	14	TRBJ2-3	TRBV2	-	CASTMRGSTDTQYF	TGTGCCAGCACGATGAGGGGCAGCACAGATACGCAGTATTTT
many	14	TRBJ2-7	TRBV6-1	-	CASSVAGAEYEQYF	TGTGCCAGCAGTGTGGCAGGGGCGGAATACGAGCAGTACTTC
many	15	TRBJ2-1	TRBV15	TRBD2	CATSRPGLAGNEQFF	TGTGCCACCAGCAGACCGGGACTAGCGGGGAATGAGCAGTTCTTC
many	10	TRBJ2-1	TRBV5-1	-	CASGGGEQFF	TGCGCCAGCGGAGGTGGTGAGCAGTTCTTC
many	15	TRBJ2-4	TRBV6-5	TRBD1	CASSSGTGRVNIQYF	TGTGCCAGCAGTTCAGGGACAGGGAGGGTAAACATTCAGTACTTC
many	16	TRBJ1-5	TRBV10-3	-	CAISESGGYSNQPQHF	TGTGCCATCAGTGAGTCGGGGGGCTATAGCAATCAGCCCCAGCATTTT
many	15	TRBJ2-7	TRBV11-2	TRBD1	CASSPDGQGSYEQYF	TGTGCCAGCAGCCCTGACGGACAGGGTTCCTACGAGCAGTACTTC
few	17	TRBJ2-6	TRBV5-1	-	CASSLVFKVAGANVLTF	TGCGCCAGCAGCTTGGTGTTTAAGGTAGCTGGGGCCAACGTCCTGACTTTC
many	14	TRBJ2-7	TRBV3-1	-	CASSQDLGSYEQYF	TGTGCCAGCAGCCAAGATCTCGGTTCCTACGAGCAGTACTTC
many	14	TRBJ1-2	TRBV28	TRBD1	CASSRDAGGYGYTF	TGTGCCAGCAGCCGAGACGCAGGGGGTTATGGCTACACCTTC
many	17	TRBJ2-1	TRBV7-9	TRBD2	CASSPPGLAGVNNEQFF	TGTGCCAGCAGCCCCCCCGGGCTAGCGGGAGTAAACAATGAGCAGTTCTTC
many	14	TRBJ2-1	TRBV15	TRBD1	CATSGTGGFNEQFF	TGTGCCACCAGTGGGACAGGGGGTTTCAATGAGCAGTTCTTC
many	15	TRBJ2-4	TRBV9	TRBD2	CASSGGLADKNIQYF	TGTGCCAGCAGCGGGGGACTAGCGGACAAAAACATTCAGTACTTC
many	15	TRBJ2-1	TRBV10-3	-	CAISGSLGTYNEQFF	TGTGCCATCAGTGGGTCCCTAGGGACCTACAATGAGCAGTTCTTC
-	15	TRBJ1-1	TRBV19	-	CASSIRAAWNTEAFF	TGTGCCAGTAGTATTCGGGCAGCTTGGAACACTGAAGCTTTCTTT
few	14	TRBJ1-6	TRBV20-1	TRBD1	CSARPGTANSPLHF	TGCAGTGCTAGACCCGGGACAGCAAATTCACCCCTCCACTTT
many	11	TRBJ2-1	TRBV10-3	-	CAISGRNEQFF	TGTGCCATCAGTGGGCGGAATGAGCAGTTCTTC
-	14	TRBJ2-7	TRBV28	-	CASSLAGQPNEQYF	TGTGCCAGCAGTCTAGCCGGACAGCCCAACGAGCAGTACTTC
-	14	TRBJ2-7	TRBV20-1	TRBD1	CSATRDRGVYEQYF	TGCAGTGCTACCCGGGACAGGGGGGTCTACGAGCAGTACTTC
few	15	TRBJ2-7	TRBV4-1	-	CASSQWASYSYEQYF	TGCGCCAGCAGCCAATGGGCGTCGTACTCCTACGAGCAGTACTTC
-	14	TRBJ1-5	TRBV15	-	CATSRAGGNQPQHF	TGTGCCACCAGCAGAGCAGGAGGGAATCAGCCCCAGCATTTT
few	12	TRBJ2-7	TRBV28	TRBD1	CATDRDSYEQYF	TGTGCCACCGACAGGGACTCCTACGAGCAGTACTTC
few	16	TRBJ1-6	TRBV20-1	-	CSAPRVETNYNSPLHF	TGCAGTGCTCCCCGGGTTGAGACGAACTATAATTCACCCCTCCACTTT
few	18	TRBJ1-2	TRBV28	-	CASSLPRGRAGEIYGYTF	TGTGCCAGCAGTTTGCCGAGGGGTAGGGCAGGGGAGATTTATGGCTACACCTTC
many	12	TRBJ1-2	TRBV6-6	-	CASSYQGGGYTF	TGTGCCAGCAGTTACCAGGGCGGAGGCTACACCTTC
many	13	TRBJ2-5	TRBV20-1	TRBD1	CSARVTGQETQYF	TGCAGTGCTAGAGTGACAGGGCAAGAGACCCAGTACTTC
many	13	TRBJ1-2	TRBV29-1	TRBD1	CSVDRGQGSGYTF	TGCAGCGTTGATCGCGGACAGGGGAGCGGCTACACCTTC
many	16	TRBJ2-7	TRBV5-5	-	CASSLEPWPGSYEQYF	TGTGCCAGCAGCTTGGAACCGTGGCCAGGCTCCTACGAGCAGTACTTC
once	14	TRBJ2-5	TRBV7-4	-	CASSHREAQETQYF	TGTGCCAGCAGCCACAGGGAGGCCCAAGAGACCCAGTACTTC
few	17	TRBJ1-1	TRBV20-1	-	CSARALSQWEGDTEAFF	TGCAGTGCTAGAGCCCTTTCCCAGTGGGAGGGGGACACTGAAGCTTTCTTT
many	11	TRBJ2-2	TRBV12-3/TRBV12-4	-	CASLNTGELFF	TGTGCCAGCTTAAACACCGGGGAGCTGTTTTTT
few	14	TRBJ1-2	TRBV30	-	CASGAGGGNYGYTF	TGTGCCTCCGGAGCCGGGGGCGGAAACTATGGCTACACCTTC